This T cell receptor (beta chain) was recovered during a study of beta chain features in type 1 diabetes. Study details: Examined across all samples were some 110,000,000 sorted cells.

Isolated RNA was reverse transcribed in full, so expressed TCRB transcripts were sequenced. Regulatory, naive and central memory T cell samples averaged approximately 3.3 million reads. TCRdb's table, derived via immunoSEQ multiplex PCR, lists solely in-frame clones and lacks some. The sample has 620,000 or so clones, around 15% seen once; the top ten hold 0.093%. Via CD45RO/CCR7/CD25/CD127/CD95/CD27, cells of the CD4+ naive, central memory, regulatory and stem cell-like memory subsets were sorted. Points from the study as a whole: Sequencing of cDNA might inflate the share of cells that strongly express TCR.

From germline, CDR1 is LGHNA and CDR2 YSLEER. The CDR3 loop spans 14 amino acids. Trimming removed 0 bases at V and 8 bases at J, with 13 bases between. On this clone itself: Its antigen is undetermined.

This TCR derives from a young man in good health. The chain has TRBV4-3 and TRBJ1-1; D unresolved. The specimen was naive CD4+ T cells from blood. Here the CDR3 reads CASSQEWAGREAFF. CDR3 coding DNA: TGCGCCAGCAGCCAAGAGTGGGCCGGAAGAGAAGCTTTCTTT.